The entry below describes one T cell receptor (beta chain). No antigen is known for it. The data derive from a study of OX40 agonist ivuxolimab in advanced cancers. Study outcomes and limitations: CD8+ T cells (on average) carried more expanded clones than CD4+ T cells.

Using immunoSEQ multiplex PCR, the repertoire was profiled, and TCRdb retains in-frame clones only, with some absent. The repertoire includes under 45,000 clones, about 82% of them detected once, and roughly 39% sits in the top ten. Germline CDR1 reads ENHRY; CDR2 reads SYGVKD. The trim removed 5 bases at V and 5 bases at J, leaving 6 bases unmatched. The CDR3 is 14 amino acids. The chain joins TRBV10-3 to TRBJ2-5, with 9 bases that match TRBD1. This receptor was taken from an adult with an advanced solid tumor such as melanoma, head and neck, liver or kidney cancer. The sequencing here drew on CD4+ or CD8+ T cells sorted from blood, taken in a trial of the OX40 agonist ivuxolimab. As DNA, the CDR3 is TGTGCCATCAGTATGGGACAGGGCAAGGAGACCCAGTACTTC. Protein product: CAISMGQGKETQYF.